The entry that follows covers one T cell receptor beta chain sequence. The data belong to a study of technical replicates of blood from a few donors. TCRdb keeps only in-frame clones here, not all; method: immunoSEQ multiplex PCR. The sample carries tens of thousands of clones, around 95% recorded once. Per germline, CDR1 SGHDT and CDR2 YYEEEE. The V segment lost 2 bases and the J segment 3 bases; nucleotides outside the gene matches: 10. This CDR3 has 17 residues. This receptor was obtained from a human donor in good health. The sample consisted of T cells isolated from PBMCs. The chain combines TRBV5-6 with TRBJ2-3, with 9 bases lining up with TRBD1. The CDR3 loop reads CASSLQTGTGFTDTQYF. CDR3 nucleotides: TGTGCCAGCAGCTTACAAACCGGGACAGGGTTTACAGATACGCAGTATTTT.